This T cell receptor (beta chain) came from a study of regulatory T cells in long-lasting Graves disease. Background on the study: Graves' patients, newly diagnosed, had taken antithyroid drugs under 3 months. Study-level findings and limits: Sampling was limited to peripheral blood rather than thyroid tissue. Persistent Graves' patients showed less TCR diversity than newly diagnosed patients showed.

This clonotype appeared a few times. The antigen is not known. Time point: newly diagnosed GD, antithyroid drugs for less than 3 months. Following extraction of RNA from PBMCs, that RNA was used to make the TCR library. Trimming shortened V by 1 base and J by 5 bases, and 9 bases separated the two germline ends. CDR1 and CDR2 (germline): SGHDN, FVKESK. CDR3 length: 13 residues. Researchers made TCR beta libraries by using iRepertoire HTBI primers and running Arm-PCR on CDR3 regions. TCRdb independently ran MiXCR on the multiplex PCR reads; one entry per CDR3 protein. The sample lists some 600,000 distinct CDR3 sequences, 15% to 20% seen once, with about 12% in the top ten. The same sample was also studied in work on T cells in Graves' hyperthyroidism and ophthalmopathy. As that study records: Among thyroid clonotypes expanded above 0.001, most also appeared in blood.

This specimen consisted of peripheral blood mononuclear cells (PBMCs), obtained at new diagnosis, from a patient treated with antithyroid drugs. The V call is TRBV14, the J call TRBJ2-7, with TRBD1 as a possible D gene (6 bases). This TCR was recovered from a man younger than 35 with Graves disease. In nucleotides, the CDR3 is TGTGCCAGCAGCCAAGGGGGACACAACGAGCAGTACTTC. It encodes CASSQGGHNEQYF.